Below are 18 T cell receptor beta chains sequenced from a single sample in a study of blood T cell repertoires in COVID-19 (dated by TCRdb to the early 2020s). To prepare the library, the immunoSEQ multiplex PCR assay was applied. This is the immuneACCESS table as TCRdb keeps it, with only in-frame sequences that have V and J called. A part of the clones is gone; compared with another copy, unresolved V genes explain less than half, and the rest is unexplained. Present in this sample are about 190,000 clones, roughly nine tenths of which were seen just once. The biggest ten clones account for 1.1% of the sample. Material: peripheral blood. Source of these receptors: a man aged 30 to 39 with acute or convalescent COVID-19.

This chain joins TRBV3-1 (or the pseudogene TRBV3-2) and TRBJ1-2; 10 bases align to TRBD1. The CDR3 extends over 14 amino acids. Germline V gene data show CDR1 as LGHDT and CDR2 as YNNKEL (reference sequence). V lost 2 bases, J lost 14 bases, and 11 bases stayed unmatched. CDR3 amino acids: CASSQRGQGLRGTF. Here the CDR3 DNA reads TGTGCCAGCAGCCAAAGGGGACAGGGGCTCCGCGGGACCTTC.

The rearrangement joins TRBV6-5 to TRBJ2-3; TRBD1 matches 9 bases. Germline CDR1 and CDR2: MNHEY and SVGAGI. The CDR3 spans 16 residues. The J segment lost 1 base and the V segment lost 2 bases, leaving 4 bases of the junction unmatched. CDR3 loop: CASSYRRTGGTDTQYF. The CDR3 coding sequence is TGTGCCAGCAGTTACCGAAGGACAGGGGGCACAGATACGCAGTATTTT.

The chain links TRBV27 to TRBJ1-2, with 11 bases identical to TRBD1. V was pared by 3 bases and J by 0 bases, with 9 bases of the junction left unmatched. The CDR3 length is 18 residues. Germline CDR1 and CDR2: MNHEY and SMNVEV (reference sequence). The DNA for the CDR3 is TGTGCCAGCAGTTTGGTAGGACAGGGGGCCTCATCTAACTATGGCTACACCTTC. It codes for CASSLVGQGASSNYGYTF.

The chain links TRBV5-1 to TRBJ2-3; D may be TRBD2 (7 bases). Trimming pared 4 bases from V and 5 bases from J, leaving 20 bases between. The CDR3 covers 16 residues. Germline V gene sequence: CDR1 SGHRS, CDR2 YFSETQ. CDR3 protein: CASSRQNRGAVDTQYF. The CDR3 nucleotides are TGCGCCAGCAGCCGACAGAACCGGGGGGCCGTAGATACGCAGTATTTT.

The V call is TRBV6-1, the J call TRBJ1-2; 8 nucleotides agree with TRBD1. Germline V CDR1 and CDR2: MNHNS, SASEGT. The CDR3 length is 17 residues. V trimming: 3 bases; J trimming: 4 bases; junction bases outside the gene matches: 13. CDR3 DNA: TGTGCCAGCAGTGACCCTGGACAGGGAGGGGTCAGCTATGGCTACACCTTC. This gives the protein CASSDPGQGGVSYGYTF.

The chain carries TRBV11-2 and TRBJ1-5; TRBD1 agrees at 8 bases. The V gene's germline CDR1 is SGHAT and CDR2 FQNNGV. The CDR3 extends over 14 amino acids. With V trimmed by 3 bases and J by 5 bases, 3 bases remained unmatched. The CDR3 loop is CASSFTTGDQPQHF. CDR3 bases: TGTGCCAGCAGCTTTACGACAGGGGATCAGCCCCAGCATTTT.

This chain connects TRBV6-5 to TRBJ1-1, with 12 bases matching TRBD1. CDR1 is MNHEY, CDR2 SVGAGI, per germline. J lost 1 base, V lost 4 bases, and 4 bases had no gene match. The CDR3 consists of 16 residues. The CDR3: CASSFQGQGANTEAFF. The CDR3 region has the DNA TGTGCCAGCAGTTTCCAGGGACAGGGGGCGAACACTGAAGCTTTCTTT.

The chain links TRBV3-1 (or the pseudogene TRBV3-2) to TRBJ2-6; no reliable D call. The CDR3 runs to 14 residues. Germline values: CDR1 LGHDT, CDR2 YNNKEL (reference sequence). V was shortened by 6 bases and J by 0 bases, with 6 bases between the two germline ends. This chain's CDR3 is CASSISSGANVLTF. The CDR3 nucleotides read TGTGCCAGCAGTATCTCCTCTGGGGCCAACGTCCTGACTTTC.

J is TRBJ2-7 and V is TRBV5-1; D is unclear. Trimming cost V 8 bases and J 0 bases, with 15 bases left between them. The CDR3 runs 14 residues. Germline V lookup: CDR1 SGHRS, CDR2 YFSETQ. CDR3 residues: CASSSSSSSYEQYF. DNA of the CDR3: TGCGCCAGTTCTTCTTCTTCCAGCTCCTACGAGCAGTACTTC.

The V and J genes are TRBV25-1 and TRBJ1-2, with D tentatively TRBD1 (6 bases). V was shortened by 4 bases and J by 4 bases, with 10 bases between the two germline ends. From germline, CDR1 is MGHDK and CDR2 SYGVNS. The CDR3 sequence is 13 residues long. DNA for the CDR3: TGTGCCAGCAGTGGCACAGGGCTCTATGGCTACACCTTC. Its protein is CASSGTGLYGYTF.

The V gene is TRBV4-2, the J gene TRBJ2-1, with 10 bases matching TRBD2. Trimming took 0 bases from V and 10 from J; bases not matched to a gene: 12. CDR1 is LGHNA and CDR2 is YNFKEQ in the germline V gene. There are 17 residues in the CDR3. The CDR3 loop reads CASSQETTAGGWREQFF. In DNA, the CDR3 is TGTGCCAGCAGCCAAGAAACGACAGCGGGGGGGTGGAGGGAGCAGTTCTTC.

V and J are TRBV11-2 and TRBJ1-1; D unresolved. This CDR3 spans 14 amino acids. From germline, CDR1 is SGHAT and CDR2 FQNNGV. Trimming took 2 bases from V and 5 from J, leaving 12 bases between them. The CDR3 reads CASSLPGFGTEAFF. The CDR3, as DNA: TGTGCCAGCAGCTTACCGGGGTTCGGGACTGAAGCTTTCTTT.

The rearrangement uses TRBV7-9 and TRBJ1-6; TRBD1 might be the D (5 bases). The CDR3 loop spans 13 amino acids. Germline V gene sequence: CDR1 SEHNR, CDR2 FQNEAQ (reference sequence). The V end lost 6 bases, the J end lost 7 bases, and 10 bases lay between the germline ends. The CDR3 DNA is TGTGCCAGCAGGGGGCAGGGAAATTCACCCCTCCACTTT. Translated, it gives CASRGQGNSPLHF.

This clone has more than one count but fewer than ten. This chain connects TRBV28 to TRBJ2-7; no clear D gene. Germline assignment: CDR1 MDHEN and CDR2 SYDVKM. This CDR3 is built from 14 residues. V lost 3 bases, J lost 1 base, and 10 bases lay in between. Here the CDR3 reads CASSLFRQSYEQYF. CDR3 sequence (DNA): TGTGCCAGCAGTTTGTTTCGACAATCCTACGAGCAGTACTTC.

The chain carries TRBV19 and TRBJ2-2; D is uncertain. Germline-derived CDR1 and CDR2 are LNHDA and SQIVND (reference sequence). V was pared by 3 bases and J by 3 bases, with 11 bases between. The CDR3 has 15 amino acids. The CDR3 here is CASSISRPDTGELFF. The CDR3 coding sequence is TGTGCCAGTAGTATTTCCAGGCCGGACACCGGGGAGCTGTTTTTT.

The V gene is TRBV5-1, the J gene TRBJ1-2; possibly TRBD1 for D (6 bases). Germline CDR1 and CDR2: SGHRS and YFSETQ. This CDR3 contains 14 residues. Trimming pared 6 bases from V and 6 bases from J, leaving 18 bases between. This chain's CDR3 is CASNRDGLPDGYTF. The CDR3 coding sequence is TGCGCCAGCAACAGGGACGGACTCCCCGATGGCTACACCTTC.

The CDR3 nucleotides read TGTGCCTGGAGTGTACGGTTTAACTATGGCTACACCTTC. It encodes CAWSVRFNYGYTF. V is TRBV30 and J is TRBJ1-2; D gene uncertain. V lost 0 bases and J lost 1, with 6 bases in between. Germline V gene lookup returns CDR1 GTSNPN and CDR2 SVGIG (reference sequence). The CDR3 extends over 13 amino acids. Drawing the rest from reference TRBV30 and TRBJ1-2, the complete variable domain is SQTIHQWPATLVQPVGSPLSLECTVEGTSNPNLYWYRQAAGRGLQLLFYSVGIGQISSEVPQNLSASRPQDRQFILSSKKLLLSDSGFYLCAWSVRFNYGYTFGSGTRLTVV.

This chain uses TRBV2 with TRBJ2-2; D is ambiguous. The CDR3 totals 13 residues. CDR1 and CDR2 (germline): SNHLY, FYNNEI. V was pared by 3 bases and J by 7 bases, with 9 bases between. In DNA form, the CDR3 reads TGTGCCAGCAGTGAGTCCTTCGGCGGGGAGCTGTTTTTT. The encoded protein is CASSESFGGELFF.